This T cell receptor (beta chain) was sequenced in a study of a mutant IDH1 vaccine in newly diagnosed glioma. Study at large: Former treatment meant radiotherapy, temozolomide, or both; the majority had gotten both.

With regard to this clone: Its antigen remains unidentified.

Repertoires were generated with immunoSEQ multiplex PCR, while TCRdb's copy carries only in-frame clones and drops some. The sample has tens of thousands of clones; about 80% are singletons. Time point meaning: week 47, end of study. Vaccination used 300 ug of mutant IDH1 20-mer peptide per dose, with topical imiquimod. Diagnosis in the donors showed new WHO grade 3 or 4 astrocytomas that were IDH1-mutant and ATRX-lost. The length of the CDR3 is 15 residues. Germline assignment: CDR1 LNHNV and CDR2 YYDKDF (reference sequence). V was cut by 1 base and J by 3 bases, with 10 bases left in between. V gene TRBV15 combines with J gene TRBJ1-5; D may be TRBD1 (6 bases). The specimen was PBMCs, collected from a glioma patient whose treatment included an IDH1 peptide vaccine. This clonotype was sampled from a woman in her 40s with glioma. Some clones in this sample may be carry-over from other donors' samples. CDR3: CATSRAGADNQPQHF. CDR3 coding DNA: TGTGCCACCAGCAGAGCGGGGGCAGACAATCAGCCCCAGCATTTT.